The rows below give T cell receptor beta chains drawn from one sample of a study of T cells in Graves' hyperthyroidism and ophthalmopathy. One entry per CDR3 protein results from TCRdb running MiXCR on the multiplex PCR reads. The sample has 250,000 or so distinct CDR3 sequences, around 17% seen once. Sequencing input: blood. The receptors shown here come from a woman between 18 and 30 years old with Graves' ophthalmopathy. CDR3s include the opening cysteine and the closing phenylalanine or tryptophan. The D gene is left open where the match is weak. Only part of the rows carry a size: once, few, many, or a class if the clone is expanded.

clone_size,v_call,d_call,j_call,cdr3_nt,cdr3_aa
NA,TRBV4-1,TRBD2,TRBJ2-7,TGCGCCAGCAGCAAATCCGGGACTAGCGGGGGGGACGAGCAGTACTTC,CASSKSGTSGGDEQYF
many,TRBV19,NA,TRBJ1-5,TGTGCCAGTAGTATTGTTAGGGCGAACAATCAGCCCCAGCATTTT,CASSIVRANNQPQHF
many,TRBV25-1,TRBD2,TRBJ2-1,TGTGCCAGCACCGCCAAGGGGAGGGATTACAATGAGCAGTTCTTC,CASTAKGRDYNEQFF
many,TRBV6-1,NA,TRBJ1-6,TGTGCCAGCAGAAAAGTAGGACTGGAGGATTCACCCCTCCACTTT,CASRKVGLEDSPLHF
NA,TRBV7-9,TRBD1,TRBJ2-7,TGTGCCAGCAGCTCTCAACCCGGGACAGCCAACAAGCAGTACTTC,CASSSQPGTANKQYF
few,TRBV20-1,TRBD2,TRBJ2-7,TGCAGTGCCAGAAGCGGGAGCCCCTACGAGCAGTACTTC,CSARSGSPYEQYF
few,TRBV19,NA,TRBJ1-1,TGTGCCAGTAGTCCCTCAGTAGACAGTCTAAAAGGTGAAGCTTTCTTT,CASSPSVDSLKGEAFF
many,TRBV20-1,TRBD2,TRBJ2-5,TGCAGTGCTAGTCTAGCGGGAGGAGAGACCCAGTACTTC,CSASLAGGETQYF
NA,TRBV28,TRBD1,TRBJ2-7,TGTGCCAGCAGTTCTCAGGGGACAGGGGACTACGAGCAGTACTTC,CASSSQGTGDYEQYF
many,TRBV28,NA,TRBJ1-5,TGTGCCAGCAGTTTGTGGAATCAGCCCCAGCATTTT,CASSLWNQPQHF
NA,TRBV30,NA,TRBJ1-2,TGTGCCTGGAGTGTACCCTTGGATCGACCCCACGCTAACTATGGCTACACCTTC,CAWSVPLDRPHANYGYTF
NA,TRBV4-2,TRBD2,TRBJ2-1,TGTGCCAGCAGCAGACTAGCGGGAGGGCCGGACGGCTCCTACAATGAGCAGTTCTTC,CASSRLAGGPDGSYNEQFF
few,TRBV25-1,NA,TRBJ1-2,TGTGCCAGCAGTTCCTCGGAGGGGGTGAAGGGCTACACCTTC,CASSSSEGVKGYTF
many,TRBV11-3,TRBD2,TRBJ2-1,TGTGCCAGCAGCTTAGGGGCTAGCGGGTCCAATGAGCAGTTCTTC,CASSLGASGSNEQFF
many,TRBV28,TRBD2,TRBJ2-7,TGTGCCAGCAGGCTAAGCGGGAGGGCCTACGAGCAGTACTTC,CASRLSGRAYEQYF
many,TRBV6-6,NA,TRBJ1-1,TGTGCCAGCAGTTACCTTGGCACTGAAGCTTTCTTT,CASSYLGTEAFF
many,TRBV5-1,NA,TRBJ2-5,TGCGCCAGCAGCTTGGAACTGGGGGAGACCCAGTACTTC,CASSLELGETQYF
many,TRBV15,TRBD2,TRBJ2-3,TGTGCCACCAGAGGGACTAGCAGCACAGATACGCAGTATTTT,CATRGTSSTDTQYF
once,TRBV15,TRBD1,TRBJ2-6,TGTGCCACCAGCGTCCTGGGACAGGGATTTCTTGGGGCCAACGTCCTGACTTTC,CATSVLGQGFLGANVLTF
NA,TRBV7-9,TRBD1,TRBJ1-1,TGTGCCAGCAGCTTTGGGGACAGGGGTCGCACTGAAGCTTTCTTT,CASSFGDRGRTEAFF
NA,TRBV11-2,TRBD2,TRBJ2-5,TGTGCCAGCAGCTTAGGAGGGGGTAGCGGGAGGGCCGGGGAGACCCAGTACTTC,CASSLGGGSGRAGETQYF
many,TRBV5-1,NA,TRBJ2-7,TGTGCCAGCAGCTTAGGAGCCTACGAGCAGTACTTC,CASSLGAYEQYF
many,TRBV6-1,NA,TRBJ2-5,TGTGCCAGCAGGGCCCTACAAGAGACCCAGTACTTC,CASRALQETQYF
many,TRBV7-9,NA,TRBJ1-1,TGTGCCAGCAGCTTCCCCCTTGGACAGCAGAACACTGAAGCTTTCTTT,CASSFPLGQQNTEAFF
many,TRBV4-3,NA,TRBJ2-5,TGCGCCAGCAGCCAAGGGGCCCGGCACCAAGAGACCCAGTACTTC,CASSQGARHQETQYF
many,TRBV11-2,TRBD1,TRBJ1-1,TGTGCCAGCAGCTTAGGGACAGGGATCACTGAAGCTTTCTTT,CASSLGTGITEAFF
many,TRBV7-2,TRBD2,TRBJ2-7,TGTGCCAGCAGCTTACCCCGGGACTTCAGACTAGCGGGAGTTTACGAGCAGTACTTC,CASSLPRDFRLAGVYEQYF
many,TRBV12-3/TRBV12-4,NA,TRBJ1-5,TGTGCCAGCAGTTTAGCAGGGGATGGGAATCAGCCCCAGCATTTT,CASSLAGDGNQPQHF
many,TRBV12-3/TRBV12-4,TRBD2,TRBJ2-2,TGTGCCAGCAGGGTCCGACTAGCGGGAGCCGGGGAGCTGTTTTTT,CASRVRLAGAGELFF